The TCR beta chain under discussion was sequenced for a study of human T cells and chemical hapten exposure. Overall study: An approximately 2 cm by approximately 2 cm inner upper arm patch received 2% DPC for sensitization. Study outcomes and limitations: Donors' alopecia may make their immune response differ from healthy people's.

V dropped 0 bases and J dropped 10 bases, with 15 bases sitting between them. This CDR3 spans 15 amino acids. Germline loops: CDR1 MRHNA, CDR2 SNTAGT. MiXCR was run by TCRdb on the RACE reads, yielding one entry per CDR3 protein. The profile shows under 55,000 distinct CDR3 sequences, about 10% of them singletons. This clonotype was seen a few times. No antigen is known for it. Time point denoted: patch test 3, about 24 weeks after DPC sensitization. Treatment here: therapeutic diphenylcyclopropenone sensitization with weekly scalp DPC. The starting material was whole blood, obtained in connection with sensitization to the hapten diphenylcyclopropenone (DPC). The chain joins TRBV6-4 to TRBJ2-2; D is uncertain. The receptor was isolated from a woman between 40 and 50 years old with alopecia areata. Some clones in this sample may be carry-over from other donors' samples. This CDR3 reads CASSDSTVSASELFF. The CDR3, as DNA: TGTGCCAGCAGTGACTCGACGGTTTCCGCTTCGGAGCTGTTTTTT.